The 21 T cell receptor beta chains in this list originate from one sample, sequenced in a study of follicular helper T cells after annual influenza vaccination (dated by TCRdb to about 2017). Library prep was done by the immunoSEQ multiplex PCR assay. Sourced from immuneACCESS, this table was stored by TCRdb with only in-frame sequences that have V and J called. A share of the clones is absent; for the studies checked, an unresolved V gene accounts for under half, and the remainder has no known explanation. A total of fewer than 9,000 clones appear in this sample, approximately 90% of them only once. Together, the top ten hold approximately 0.69% of the sample. The intended sense of this specimen's time point label: 2015-2016 season, 7 days after influenza vaccination. The sequencing used CXCR5+ CD38- circulating T follicular helper cells from blood, collected 7 days after influenza vaccination. This sample's cell subset or site label indicates: circulating Tfh, non-naive CD4+CXCR5+PD-1+ (ICOS+CD38+ or ICOS-CD38-). All receptors come from an adult who received the influenza vaccine.

The V call is TRBV28, the J call TRBJ1-2; TRBD1 matches at 8 bases. Per germline, CDR1 MDHEN and CDR2 SYDVKM. Trimming removed 5 bases from V and 4 bases from J; junction bases left unmatched: 12. The CDR3 runs 16 residues. The CDR3 sequence: CASSLAWTGRGYGYTF. Here the CDR3 DNA reads TGTGCCAGCAGTCTTGCATGGACAGGGAGGGGCTATGGCTACACCTTC.

This chain links TRBV5-4 with TRBJ2-2, with 7 positions matching TRBD2. V shed 2 bases, J shed 0 bases, and the junction held 1 base outside the gene matches. The CDR3 sequence is 15 residues long. Per the germline V gene, CDR1 is SGHNT and CDR2 is YYREEE (reference sequence). CDR3 coding DNA: TGTGCCAGCAGCTTCGGGGGGACGAACACCGGGGAGCTGTTTTTT. Residues: CASSFGGTNTGELFF.

The chain has TRBV6-6 and TRBJ2-2, with D maybe TRBD1 (6 bases). V lost 6 bases and J lost 7, with 15 bases in between. The germline CDR1 and CDR2 sequences are MNHNY and SVGAGI (reference sequence). CDR3 length equals 14 residues. The CDR3 here is CASRPTQGSGELFF. The CDR3 nucleotides are TGTGCCAGCAGACCCACACAGGGCAGCGGGGAGCTGTTTTTT.

This clone was detected only once. The V and J genes are TRBV7-3 and TRBJ1-1, with D possibly matching TRBD1 (6 bases). V lost 5 bases, J lost 3 bases, and 16 bases lay in between. Germline CDR1 SGHTA, CDR2 FQGTGA. The CDR3 totals 15 residues. CDR3 nucleotides: TGTGCCAGCAGCAGAACTCAGGGGAGCGACACTGAAGCTTTCTTT. As protein: CASSRTQGSDTEAFF.

This rearrangement joins TRBV28 to TRBJ2-1, with D unclear. The CDR3 consists of 14 residues. V lost 3 bases and J lost 10, with 16 bases in between. In germline, CDR1 is MDHEN, CDR2 SYDVKM. CDR3 coding DNA: TGTGCCAGCAGTTTCTTATGGCAGAATAGAGAGCAGTTCTTC. Residues: CASSFLWQNREQFF.

The chain has TRBV15 and TRBJ1-4, with TRBD1 as a possible D gene (5 bases). Germline V gene lookup returns CDR1 LNHNV and CDR2 YYDKDF (reference sequence). The CDR3 consists of 15 residues. Trimming removed 5 bases at V and 8 bases at J, with 18 bases between. For the CDR3, the DNA is TGTGCCACCAGCCCCCGTACGGGACTCGGGGAAAAACTGTTTTTT. Translated, it gives CATSPRTGLGEKLFF.

The rearrangement uses TRBV28 and TRBJ1-2; the match to TRBD1 covers 9 bases. The CDR3 consists of 14 residues. Germline V gene sequence: CDR1 MDHEN, CDR2 SYDVKM. The ends lost 7 bases at V and 8 bases at J; junction bases unmatched: 11. CDR3 DNA sequence: TGTGCCAGCAAACAAGGGGGGACAGGGATCGGCTACACCTTC. It codes for CASKQGGTGIGYTF.

The chain recombines TRBV7-2 with TRBJ1-3; 9 nucleotides line up with TRBD1. Germline values: CDR1 SGHTA, CDR2 FQGNSA. This CDR3 comprises 17 residues. V lost 1 base and J lost 2; bases outside the gene matches: 6. The CDR3 here is CASSLDFWDRAGNTIYF. Written as DNA, the CDR3 is TGTGCCAGCAGCTTAGACTTCTGGGACAGGGCTGGAAACACCATATATTTT.

This chain links TRBV11-2 with TRBJ1-1, with D maybe TRBD1 (5 bases). V was cut by 0 bases and J by 6 bases, with 8 bases left in between. Germline CDR1 is SGHAT and CDR2 is FQNNGV. The CDR3 extends over 13 amino acids. The CDR3 here is CASSLDLTAEAFF. DNA for the CDR3: TGTGCCAGCAGCTTAGATTTGACAGCTGAAGCTTTCTTT.

CDR3 sequence (DNA): TGCAGCGTCCTCACCGATGACACCGGGGAGCTGTTTTTT. It translates to CSVLTDDTGELFF. The chain employs TRBV29-1 and TRBJ2-2; D is unresolved. The CDR3 sequence is 13 residues long. Trimming took off 6 bases at V and 3 bases at J, with 11 bases between the two ends. The germline V gene has CDR1 SQVTM and CDR2 ANQGSEA.

This chain uses TRBV7-3 with TRBJ2-5; 7 nucleotides agree with TRBD2. Trimming took 1 base from V and 5 from J; bases not matched to a gene: 4. Germline V gives CDR1 SGHTA, CDR2 FQGTGA. The CDR3 is 14 residues long. Here the CDR3 DNA reads TGTGCCAGCAGCTTAAACCCAGCGGGGGAGACCCAGTACTTC. Translating gives CASSLNPAGETQYF.

In DNA form, the CDR3 reads TGTGCCAGCAGTTACAGGGAGAACACTGAAGCTTTCTTT. This encodes CASSYRENTEAFF. This sequence joins TRBV27 and TRBJ1-1; D might be TRBD1 (6 bases). The V end was cut by 4 bases, the J end by 1 base, with 7 bases between. The CDR3 covers 13 residues. Germline CDR1 reads MNHEY; CDR2 reads SMNVEV (reference sequence).

The chain employs TRBV10-2 and TRBJ2-3; 7 bases are a match to TRBD2. Germline V gives CDR1 WSHSY, CDR2 SAAADI. Trimming cost V 6 bases and J 6 bases; bases outside gene matches: 9. The CDR3 is 14 residues long. The CDR3 here is CASRREGPGDTQYF. The CDR3 DNA reads as TGCGCCAGCAGGAGGGAGGGCCCCGGGGATACGCAGTATTTT.

This chain's CDR3 is CASSQLGGHLYGYTF. The CDR3 nucleotides are TGTGCCAGCAGCCAATTGGGGGGCCATCTCTATGGCTACACCTTC. The rearrangement uses TRBV14 and TRBJ1-2; perhaps TRBD1 as D (6 bases). CDR1 and CDR2 from the germline V gene are SGHDN and FVKESK. The CDR3 runs 15 residues. V lost 2 bases and J lost 4, with 14 bases in between.

The V and J genes are TRBV30 and TRBJ2-2; possible D gene TRBD1, 6 bases. V was trimmed by 5 bases and J by 6 bases, leaving 28 bases between them. CDR3 length: 18 amino acids. The germline V gene encodes CDR1 GTSNPN and CDR2 SVGIG (reference sequence). Here the CDR3 DNA reads TGTGCCTGGCCACTTCCAAGGGGCGGACGGAAGGGGGCCGGGGAGCTGTTTTTT. Translated: CAWPLPRGGRKGAGELFF.

V gene TRBV7-2 combines with J gene TRBJ2-5, with 8 nucleotides matching TRBD2. CDR1 and CDR2 from the germline V gene are SGHTA and FQGNSA. This CDR3 region has 17 residues. Trimming at V came to 5 bases and at J to 4 bases, leaving 15 bases not matched to a gene. The CDR3 protein is CASSLGVLGSGGETQYF. CDR3 DNA: TGTGCCAGCAGCCTAGGGGTACTCGGGAGCGGGGGAGAGACCCAGTACTTC.

The rearrangement links TRBV27 to TRBJ2-3; D remains unclear. CDR1 MNHEY and CDR2 SMNVEV come from the germline V gene (reference sequence). The V gene lost 9 bases and the J gene lost 0 bases, with 13 bases spanning the gap. This CDR3 is built from 14 residues. CDR3 amino acids: CASRIFYSTDTQYF. CDR3 in DNA: TGTGCCAGTAGAATTTTTTACAGCACAGATACGCAGTATTTT.

The chain carries TRBV7-2 and TRBJ1-4; 8 nucleotides agree with TRBD1. The V gene end was trimmed by 5 bases and the J gene end by 7 bases; junction bases not matched to a gene: 6. Germline CDR1 reads SGHTA; CDR2 reads FQGNSA. This CDR3 comprises 14 residues. The CDR3 bases are TGTGCCAGCAGCCCGGACAGGGTTTCTGAAAAACTGTTTTTT. Amino acid sequence: CASSPDRVSEKLFF.

The rearrangement joins TRBV11-1 to TRBJ1-1; no clear D gene. The germline V and J ends were trimmed by 8 bases and 3 bases, with 13 bases remaining between them. The CDR3 spans 13 residues. Germline V gene sequence: CDR1 SGHAT, CDR2 FQDESV (reference sequence). CDR3 sequence (DNA): TGTGCCAGCGCCCTCCGACGCTACACTGAAGCTTTCTTT. Protein product: CASALRRYTEAFF.

The chain uses TRBV4-1 and TRBJ1-2, with 8 bases identical to TRBD1. The CDR3 covers 15 residues. Looked up from germline, CDR1 is MGHRA and CDR2 is YSYEKL. With 1 base clipped from V and 5 bases from J, the junction kept 6 bases outside the gene matches. The CDR3 loop reads CASSQVDGQGYGYTF. In DNA form, the CDR3 reads TGCGCCAGCAGCCAAGTCGACGGACAGGGATATGGCTACACCTTC.

The rearrangement links TRBV6-1 to TRBJ1-1, with unresolved D. CDR1 and CDR2 from the germline V gene are MNHNS and SASEGT. This CDR3 comprises 13 residues. The V end was cut by 7 bases, the J end by 0 bases, with 9 bases between. The CDR3 DNA reads TGTGCCAGCAAGGGTTCTGTGAACACTGAAGCTTTCTTT. It yields the protein CASKGSVNTEAFF.